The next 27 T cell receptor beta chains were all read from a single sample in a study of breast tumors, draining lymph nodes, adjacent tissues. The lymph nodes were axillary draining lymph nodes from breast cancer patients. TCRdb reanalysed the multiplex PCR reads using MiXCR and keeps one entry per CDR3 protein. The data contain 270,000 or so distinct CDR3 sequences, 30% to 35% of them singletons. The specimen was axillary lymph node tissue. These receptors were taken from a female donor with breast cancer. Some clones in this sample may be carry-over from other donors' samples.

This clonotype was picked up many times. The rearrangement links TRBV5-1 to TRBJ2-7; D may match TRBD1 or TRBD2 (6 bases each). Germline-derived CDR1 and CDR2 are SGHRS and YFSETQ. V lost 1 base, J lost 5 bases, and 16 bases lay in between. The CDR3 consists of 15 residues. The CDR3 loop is CASSLLGGPGNEQYF. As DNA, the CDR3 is TGCGCCAGCAGCTTGCTCGGGGGCCCGGGGAACGAGCAGTACTTC. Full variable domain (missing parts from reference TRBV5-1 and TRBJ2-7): KAGVTQTPRYLIKTRGQQVTLSCSPISGHRSVSWYQQTPGQGLQFLFEYFSETQRNKGNFPGRFSGRQFSNSRSEMNVSTLELGDSALYLCASSLLGGPGNEQYFGPGTRLTVT.

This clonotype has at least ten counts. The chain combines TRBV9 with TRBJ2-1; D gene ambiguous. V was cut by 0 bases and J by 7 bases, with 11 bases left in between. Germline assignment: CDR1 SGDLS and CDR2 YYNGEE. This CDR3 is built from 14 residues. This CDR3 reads CASSVGSLGNEQFF. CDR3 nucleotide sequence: TGTGCCAGCAGCGTAGGTAGCCTGGGTAATGAGCAGTTCTTC.

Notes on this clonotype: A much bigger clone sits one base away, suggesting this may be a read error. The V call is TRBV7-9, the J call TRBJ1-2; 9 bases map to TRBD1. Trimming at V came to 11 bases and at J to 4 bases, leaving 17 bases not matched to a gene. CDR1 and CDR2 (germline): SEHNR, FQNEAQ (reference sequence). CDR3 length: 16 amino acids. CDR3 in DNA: TGTGCCTGGAGTAGGACAGGGGTTCTTCGGGGCTATGGCTACACCTTC. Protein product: CAWSRTGVLRGYGYTF.

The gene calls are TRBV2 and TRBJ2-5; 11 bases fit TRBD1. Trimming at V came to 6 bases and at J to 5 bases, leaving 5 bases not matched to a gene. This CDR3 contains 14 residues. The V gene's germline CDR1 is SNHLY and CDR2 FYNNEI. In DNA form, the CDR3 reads TGTGCCAGCAGAGGGGGGGACAGGGGGGAGACCCAGTACTTC. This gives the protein CASRGGDRGETQYF.

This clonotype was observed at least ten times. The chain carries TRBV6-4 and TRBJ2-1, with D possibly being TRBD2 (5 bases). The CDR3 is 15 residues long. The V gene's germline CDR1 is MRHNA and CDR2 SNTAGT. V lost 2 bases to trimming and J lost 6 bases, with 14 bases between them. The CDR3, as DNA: TGTGCCAGCAGTGACGGATCGGGGATAGGCAATGAGCAGTTCTTC. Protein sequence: CASSDGSGIGNEQFF.

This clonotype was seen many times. The CDR3 is CSARTPSPNSPLHF. CDR3 DNA: TGCAGTGCTAGAACCCCGTCCCCGAATTCACCCCTCCACTTT. This chain joins TRBV20-1 and TRBJ1-6; D gene unclear. Looked up from germline, CDR1 is DFQATT and CDR2 is SNEGSKA (reference sequence). Trimming cost V 2 bases and J 7 bases, with 12 bases left between them. The CDR3 loop spans 14 amino acids.

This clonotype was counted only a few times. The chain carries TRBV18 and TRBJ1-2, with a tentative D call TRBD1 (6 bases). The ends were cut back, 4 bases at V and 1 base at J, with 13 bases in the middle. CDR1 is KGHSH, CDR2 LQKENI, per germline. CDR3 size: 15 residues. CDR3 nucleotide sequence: TGTGCCAGCTCACGACAGGAGATTGTTAACTATGGCTACACCTTC. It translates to CASSRQEIVNYGYTF.

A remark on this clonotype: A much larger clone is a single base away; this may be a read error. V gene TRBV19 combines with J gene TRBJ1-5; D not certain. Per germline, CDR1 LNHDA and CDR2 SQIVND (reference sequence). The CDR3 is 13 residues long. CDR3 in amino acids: CASSVNLNEPQHF. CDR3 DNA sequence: TGTGCCAGTTCAGTGAACCTCAATGAGCCCCAGCATTTT.

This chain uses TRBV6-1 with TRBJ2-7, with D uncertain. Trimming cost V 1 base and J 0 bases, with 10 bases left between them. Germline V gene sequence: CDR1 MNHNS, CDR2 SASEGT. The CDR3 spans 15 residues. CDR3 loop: CASSEVYRLSYEQYF. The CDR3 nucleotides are TGTGCCAGCAGTGAAGTTTACAGACTCTCCTACGAGCAGTACTTC.

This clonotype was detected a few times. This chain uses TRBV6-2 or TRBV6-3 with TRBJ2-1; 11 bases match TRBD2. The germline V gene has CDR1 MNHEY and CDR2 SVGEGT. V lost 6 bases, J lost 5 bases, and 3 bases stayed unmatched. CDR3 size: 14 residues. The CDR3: CASRIAGGNNEQFF. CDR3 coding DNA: TGTGCCAGCAGGATAGCGGGAGGGAACAATGAGCAGTTCTTC.

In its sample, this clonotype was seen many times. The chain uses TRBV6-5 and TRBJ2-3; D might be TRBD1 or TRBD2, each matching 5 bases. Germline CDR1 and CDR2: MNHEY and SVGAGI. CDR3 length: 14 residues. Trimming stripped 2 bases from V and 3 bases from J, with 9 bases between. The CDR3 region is CASSYRGRTDTQYF. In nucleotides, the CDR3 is TGTGCCAGCAGTTACCGGGGCAGGACAGATACGCAGTATTTT.

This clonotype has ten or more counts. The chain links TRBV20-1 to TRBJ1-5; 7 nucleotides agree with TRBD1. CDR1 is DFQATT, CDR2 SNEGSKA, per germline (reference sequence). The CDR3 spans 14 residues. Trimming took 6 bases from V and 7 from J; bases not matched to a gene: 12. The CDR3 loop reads CSANMAGGGQPQHF. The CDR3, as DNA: TGCAGTGCCAACATGGCAGGGGGGGGACAGCCCCAGCATTTT.

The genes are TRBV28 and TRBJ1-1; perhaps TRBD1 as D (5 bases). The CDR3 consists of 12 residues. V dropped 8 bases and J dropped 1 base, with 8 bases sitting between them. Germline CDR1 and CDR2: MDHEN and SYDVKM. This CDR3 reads CASQGSNTEAFF. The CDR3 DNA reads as TGTGCCAGCCAGGGCTCGAACACTGAAGCTTTCTTT.

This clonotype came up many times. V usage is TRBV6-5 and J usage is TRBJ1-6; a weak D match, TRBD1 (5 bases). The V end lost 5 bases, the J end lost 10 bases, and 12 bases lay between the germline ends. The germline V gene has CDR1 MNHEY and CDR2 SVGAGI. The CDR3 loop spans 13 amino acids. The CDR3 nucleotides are TGTGCCAGCAGTACGGGGGGGGACTCACCCCTCCACTTT. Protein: CASSTGGDSPLHF.

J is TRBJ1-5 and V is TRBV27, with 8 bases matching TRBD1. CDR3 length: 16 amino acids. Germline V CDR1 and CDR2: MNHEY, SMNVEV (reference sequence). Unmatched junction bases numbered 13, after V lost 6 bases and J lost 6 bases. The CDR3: CASRASGAGGGQPQHF. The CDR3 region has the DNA TGTGCCAGCAGGGCCTCGGGGGCAGGGGGCGGTCAGCCCCAGCATTTT.

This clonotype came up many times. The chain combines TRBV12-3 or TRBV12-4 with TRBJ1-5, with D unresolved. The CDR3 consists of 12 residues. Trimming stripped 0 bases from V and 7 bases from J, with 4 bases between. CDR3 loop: CASSLARQPQHF. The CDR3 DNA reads TGTGCCAGCAGTTTAGCGCGGCAGCCCCAGCATTTT.

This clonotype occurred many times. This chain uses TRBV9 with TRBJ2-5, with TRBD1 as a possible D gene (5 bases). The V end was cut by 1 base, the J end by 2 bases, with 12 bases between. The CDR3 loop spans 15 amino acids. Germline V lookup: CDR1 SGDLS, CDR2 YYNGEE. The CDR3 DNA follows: TGTGCCAGCAGCGTAATGGTTGGGGCACAAGAGACCCAGTACTTC. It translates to CASSVMVGAQETQYF. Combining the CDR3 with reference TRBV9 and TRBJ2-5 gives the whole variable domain DSGVTQTPKHLITATGQRVTLRCSPRSGDLSVYWYQQSLDQGLQFLIQYYNGEERAKGNILERFSAQQFPDLHSELNLSSLELGDSALYFCASSVMVGAQETQYFGPGTRLLVL.

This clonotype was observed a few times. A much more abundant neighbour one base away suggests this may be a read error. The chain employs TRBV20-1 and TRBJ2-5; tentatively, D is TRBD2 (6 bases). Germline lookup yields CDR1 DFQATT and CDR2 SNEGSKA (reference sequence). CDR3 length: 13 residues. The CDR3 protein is CSAKGLNQGTQYF. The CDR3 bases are TGCAGTGCCAAGGGACTCAACCAAGGGACCCAGTACTTC.

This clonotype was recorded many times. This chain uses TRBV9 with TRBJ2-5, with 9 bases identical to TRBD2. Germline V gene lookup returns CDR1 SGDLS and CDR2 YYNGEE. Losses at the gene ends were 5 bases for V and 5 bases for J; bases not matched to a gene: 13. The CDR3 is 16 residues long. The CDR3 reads CASSPGGASGTETQYF. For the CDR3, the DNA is TGTGCCAGCAGTCCAGGCGGGGCTAGCGGGACGGAGACCCAGTACTTC.

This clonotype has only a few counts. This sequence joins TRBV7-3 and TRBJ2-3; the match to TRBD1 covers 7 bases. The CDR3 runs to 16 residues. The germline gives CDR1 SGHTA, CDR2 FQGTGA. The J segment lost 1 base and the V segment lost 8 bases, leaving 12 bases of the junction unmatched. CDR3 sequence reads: CASSRLIGQGTDTQYF. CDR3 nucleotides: TGTGCCAGCTCCCGTCTCATCGGACAGGGCACAGATACGCAGTATTTT.

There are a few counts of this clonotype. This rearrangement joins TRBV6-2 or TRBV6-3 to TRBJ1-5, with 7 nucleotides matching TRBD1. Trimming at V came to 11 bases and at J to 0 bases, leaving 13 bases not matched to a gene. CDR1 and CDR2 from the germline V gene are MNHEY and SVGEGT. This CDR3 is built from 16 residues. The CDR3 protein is CAARQGSKNSNQPQHF. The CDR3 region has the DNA TGTGCCGCCCGACAGGGATCGAAAAATAGCAATCAGCCCCAGCATTTT.

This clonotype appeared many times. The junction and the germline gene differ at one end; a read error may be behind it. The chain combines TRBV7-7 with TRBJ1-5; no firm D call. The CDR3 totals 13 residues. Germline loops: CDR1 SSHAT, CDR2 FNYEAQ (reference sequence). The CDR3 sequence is CASSSTPTQPQHF. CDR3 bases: TGTGCTAGCAGCTCCACACCGACCCAGCCCCAGCATTTT.

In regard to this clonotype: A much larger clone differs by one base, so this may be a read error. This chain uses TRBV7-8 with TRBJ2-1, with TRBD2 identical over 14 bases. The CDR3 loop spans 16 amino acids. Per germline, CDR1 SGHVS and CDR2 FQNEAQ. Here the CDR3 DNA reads TGTGCCAGCAGCCTCCCGGGACTAGCGGGAGCGGGTGAGCGGTTCTTC. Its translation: CASSLPGLAGAGERFF. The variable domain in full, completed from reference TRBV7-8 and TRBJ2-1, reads GAGVSQSPRYKVAKRGQDVALRCDPISGHVSLFWYQQALGQGPEFLTYFQNEAQLDKSGLPSDRFFAERPEGSVSTLKIQRTQQEDSAVYLCASSLPGLAGAGERFFGPGTRLTVL.

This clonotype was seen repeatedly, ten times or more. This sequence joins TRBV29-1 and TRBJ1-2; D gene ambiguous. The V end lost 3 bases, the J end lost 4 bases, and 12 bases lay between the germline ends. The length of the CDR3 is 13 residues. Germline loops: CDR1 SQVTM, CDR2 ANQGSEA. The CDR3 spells CSVEGTGIYGYTF. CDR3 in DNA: TGCAGCGTTGAGGGAACTGGGATCTATGGCTACACCTTC. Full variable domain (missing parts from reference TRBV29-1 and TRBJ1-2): SAVISQKPSRDICQRGTSLTIQCQVDSQVTMMFWYRQQPGQSLTLIATANQGSEATYESGFVIDKFPISRPNLTFSTLTVSNMSPEDSSIYLCSVEGTGIYGYTFGSGTRLTVV.

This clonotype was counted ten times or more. CDR3 sequence reads: CASSPYTTSTDTQYF. CDR3 DNA sequence: TGTGCCAGCAGCCCTTACACAACCTCCACAGATACGCAGTATTTT. V usage is TRBV11-2 and J usage is TRBJ2-3; D remains ambiguous. Deletions cut 5 bases from V and 2 bases from J, with 14 bases between. Germline V CDR1 and CDR2: SGHAT, FQNNGV. The CDR3 runs 15 residues.

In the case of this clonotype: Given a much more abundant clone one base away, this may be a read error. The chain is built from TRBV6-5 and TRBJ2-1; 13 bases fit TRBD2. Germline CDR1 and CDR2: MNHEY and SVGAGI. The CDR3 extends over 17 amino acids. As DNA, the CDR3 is TGTGCCAGCAGAAGGACTAGCGGGAGTCACTCCAACAATGAGCAGTTCTTC. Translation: CASRRTSGSHSNNEQFF.

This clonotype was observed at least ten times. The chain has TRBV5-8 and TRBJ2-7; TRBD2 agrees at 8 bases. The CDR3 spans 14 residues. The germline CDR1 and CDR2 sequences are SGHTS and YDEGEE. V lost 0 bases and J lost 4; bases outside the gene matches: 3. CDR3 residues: CASSLGPGGYEQYF. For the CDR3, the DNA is TGTGCCAGCAGCTTGGGACCGGGGGGGTACGAGCAGTACTTC. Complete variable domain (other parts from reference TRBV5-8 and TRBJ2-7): EAGVTQSPTHLIKTRGQQATLRCSPISGHTSVYWYQQALGLGLQFLLWYDEGEERNRGNFPPRFSGRQFPNYSSELNVNALELEDSALYLCASSLGPGGYEQYFGPGTRLTVT.